These 29 T cell receptor beta chains share one sample of origin, sequenced in a study of CD8 T cells in Susac syndrome. Reverse transcription of about 0.5 to 1 ug RNA was carried out with random hexamers. TCRdb fed the immunoSEQ multiplex PCR reads into MiXCR, producing one record per CDR3 protein. The sample consists of about 120,000 distinct CDR3 sequences, less than 95% of them appearing once. Source material: CD8+ T cells from PBMCs. Every receptor here comes from a human donor in good health.

The chain uses TRBV7-2 and TRBJ2-2, with no clear D. V was shortened by 3 bases and J by 4 bases, with 12 bases between the two germline ends. The germline gives CDR1 SGHTA, CDR2 FQGNSA. The CDR3 is made up of 15 amino acids. The CDR3 region is CASSFEPSPTGELFF. The CDR3, as DNA: TGTGCCAGCAGCTTTGAACCTTCCCCCACCGGGGAGCTGTTTTTT. The full variable domain, with the rest looked up from reference TRBV7-2 and TRBJ2-2, is GAGVSQSPSNKVTEKGKDVELRCDPISGHTALYWYRQSLGQGLEFLIYFQGNSAPDKSGLPSDRFSAERTGGSVSTLTIQRTQQEDSAVYLCASSFEPSPTGELFFGEGSRLTVL.

This chain links TRBV28 with TRBJ1-2; weak D call: TRBD1 (6 bases). Trimming stripped 7 bases from V and 12 bases from J, with 27 bases between. The CDR3 length is 15 residues. Looked up from germline, CDR1 is MDHEN and CDR2 is SYDVKM. The CDR3 sequence: CASIQGAGATVGHTF. DNA for the CDR3: TGTGCCAGCATTCAAGGGGCAGGGGCCACTGTGGGCCACACCTTC.

This clonotype was seen more than once but under ten times. This chain uses TRBV25-1 with TRBJ2-7, with TRBD1 matching over 9 bases. The CDR3 has 13 residues. Losses at the gene ends were 5 bases for V and 6 bases for J; bases not matched to a gene: 5. CDR1 is MGHDK and CDR2 is SYGVNS in the germline V gene. The CDR3 sequence: CASSSTTGGEQYF. The CDR3 region has the DNA TGTGCCAGCAGTTCGACGACAGGGGGCGAGCAGTACTTC.

This clonotype appeared once. The V call is TRBV28, the J call TRBJ1-2; 8 bases fit TRBD1. After removal of 3 bases from V and 2 bases from J, the junction contained 8 bases not matched to a gene. The CDR3 covers 16 residues. Germline CDR1 is MDHEN and CDR2 is SYDVKM. Here the CDR3 reads CASSLDRERLNYGYTF. DNA for the CDR3: TGTGCCAGCAGTTTGGACAGGGAGCGGCTAAACTATGGCTACACCTTC.

CDR3 protein: CASSYRATTGGTGYTF. The CDR3 DNA sequence: TGTGCCAGCAGTTACAGGGCCACGACAGGGGGCACTGGCTACACCTTC. The genes are TRBV6-5 and TRBJ1-2; TRBD1 aligns across 10 bases. The length of the CDR3 is 16 residues. Germline trimming cut 2 bases from V and 7 bases from J; bases unmatched to any gene: 10. Germline CDR1 is MNHEY and CDR2 is SVGAGI.

This clonotype was seen only once. The chain links TRBV19 to TRBJ1-1, with D unclear. Germline V gene lookup returns CDR1 LNHDA and CDR2 SQIVND (reference sequence). Between the trimmed V and J ends, which lost 9 bases and 7 bases, there was a span of 9 bases. This CDR3 spans 10 amino acids. CDR3: CASRLGEAFF. CDR3 nucleotides: TGTGCCAGCAGACTGGGTGAAGCTTTCTTT.

V is TRBV6-5 and J is TRBJ1-6, with unresolved D. The CDR3 is 17 amino acids. From germline, CDR1 is MNHEY and CDR2 SVGAGI. Deletions cut 0 bases from V and 4 bases from J, with 13 bases between. The CDR3 reads CASSYSTPTSYNSPLHF. The CDR3 DNA follows: TGTGCCAGCAGTTACTCGACCCCAACAAGTTATAATTCACCCCTCCACTTT.

The chain couples TRBV27 to TRBJ2-7; TRBD1 is a possible D gene (5 bases). The V and J ends lost 4 bases and 3 bases respectively, with 10 bases between them. This CDR3 has 13 residues. Germline loops: CDR1 MNHEY, CDR2 SMNVEV (reference sequence). CDR3 sequence: CASSWGRVYEQYF. The DNA of the CDR3 is TGTGCCAGCAGTTGGGGCAGGGTCTACGAGCAGTACTTC.

The sample holds one count of this clonotype. The chain recombines TRBV7-9 with TRBJ2-2; no definite D call. Between the trimmed V and J ends, which lost 4 bases and 8 bases, there was a span of 26 bases. From germline, CDR1 is SEHNR and CDR2 FQNEAQ (reference sequence). The CDR3 covers 18 residues. CDR3 coding DNA: TGTGCCAGCAGCTCCACCCGAGAATTTGTAAAGTACCTGGGGGAGCTGTTTTTT. It is translated as CASSSTREFVKYLGELFF.

This clonotype has a single count. The chain links TRBV6-2 or TRBV6-3 to TRBJ2-7; 12 positions agree with TRBD2. V shed 6 bases, J shed 0 bases, and the junction held 9 bases outside the gene matches. This CDR3 comprises 17 residues. Germline values: CDR1 MNHEY, CDR2 SVGEGT. The CDR3 DNA sequence: TGTGCCAGCAGCACCGGGACTAGCGGGTTAGCCTCCTACGAGCAGTACTTC. Translated, it gives CASSTGTSGLASYEQYF.

This sequence joins TRBV30 and TRBJ1-5; D might be TRBD1 (5 bases). V gave up 3 bases and J gave up 11 bases, with 17 bases separating them. Germline V gene sequence: CDR1 GTSNPN, CDR2 SVGIG (reference sequence). CDR3 length: 13 amino acids. The CDR3 DNA follows: TGTGCCTGGAGGAATGTGGGGACCTCGGCCCAGCATTTT. This encodes CAWRNVGTSAQHF.

The chain joins TRBV5-1 to TRBJ2-2, with D possibly being TRBD2 (6 bases). The CDR3 consists of 17 residues. The germline gives CDR1 SGHRS, CDR2 YFSETQ. Between the trimmed V and J ends, which lost 0 bases and 2 bases, there was a span of 14 bases. DNA for the CDR3: TGCGCCAGCAGCTTGGGACGGGACTTCCTCAACACCGGGGAGCTGTTTTTT. Translation: CASSLGRDFLNTGELFF.

The genes are TRBV5-4 and TRBJ2-3; D may match TRBD1 or TRBD2 (5 bases each). Trimming took 3 bases from V and 9 from J, leaving 14 bases between them. The CDR3 extends over 13 amino acids. In germline, CDR1 is SGHNT, CDR2 YYREEE (reference sequence). CDR3 coding DNA: TGTGCCAGCAGCTACCCGGGGCCGGGGACGCAGTATTTT. Protein product: CASSYPGPGTQYF.

This clonotype came up once. J is TRBJ2-7 and V is TRBV28; D gene ambiguous. Trimming left V 6 bases short and J 6 bases short, with 27 bases between. Looked up from germline, CDR1 is MDHEN and CDR2 is SYDVKM. CDR3 size: 17 residues. The CDR3 reads CASSPISSTESPGEQYF. Written as DNA, the CDR3 is TGTGCCAGCAGCCCTATCAGTTCCACAGAAAGTCCAGGCGAGCAGTACTTC.

This clonotype was observed a single time. The rearrangement joins TRBV5-1 to TRBJ2-1, with TRBD2 identical over 9 bases. V lost 4 bases, J lost 6 bases, and 11 bases stayed unmatched. Germline CDR1 is SGHRS and CDR2 is YFSETQ. The CDR3 is 16 residues long. As DNA, the CDR3 is TGCGCCAGCAGCCGCGAGGGCGGGACTAGCCTCAATGAGCAGTTCTTC. This sequence encodes CASSREGGTSLNEQFF.

For the CDR3, the DNA is TGCAGTGCTAACCCGCCGGGACAGGGGGCGGGGGGCTACACCTTC. Amino acid sequence: CSANPPGQGAGGYTF. The rearrangement links TRBV20-1 to TRBJ1-2; 12 bases align to TRBD1. CDR1 is DFQATT, CDR2 SNEGSKA, per germline (reference sequence). The CDR3 contains 15 residues. V trimming: 4 bases; J trimming: 8 bases; junction bases outside the gene matches: 11.

The chain joins TRBV19 to TRBJ1-1; the D is unclear. The germline V gene has CDR1 LNHDA and CDR2 SQIVND (reference sequence). Trimming stripped 4 bases from V and 6 bases from J, with 9 bases between. This CDR3 spans 12 amino acids. CDR3 residues: CASSTKVAEAFF. CDR3 nucleotide sequence: TGTGCCAGTAGTACCAAGGTGGCTGAAGCTTTCTTT. Using reference TRBV19 and TRBJ1-1 for the parts outside the CDR3, the full variable domain is DGGITQSPKYLFRKEGQNVTLSCEQNLNHDAMYWYRQDPGQGLRLIYYSQIVNDFQKGDIAEGYSVSREKKESFPLTVTSAQKNPTAFYLCASSTKVAEAFFGQGTRLTVV.

This chain joins TRBV7-9 and TRBJ2-3, with D tentatively TRBD2 (5 bases). The CDR3 extends over 15 amino acids. Trimming removed 2 bases from V and 6 bases from J, with 15 bases in between. Germline-derived CDR1 and CDR2 are SEHNR and FQNEAQ (reference sequence). The CDR3 nucleotides read TGTGCCAGCAGCTTATCGCAGAGGGCCCCGGATACGCAGTATTTT. This gives the protein CASSLSQRAPDTQYF. Supplemented by reference TRBV7-9 and TRBJ2-3, the full variable domain reads DTGVSQNPRHKITKRGQNVTFRCDPISEHNRLYWYRQTLGQGPEFLTYFQNEAQLEKSRLLSDRFSAERPKGSFSTLEIQRTEQGDSAMYLCASSLSQRAPDTQYFGPGTRLTVL.

The chain couples TRBV6-5 to TRBJ1-1; TRBD1 matches at 8 bases. V was pared by 6 bases and J by 7 bases, with 13 bases of the junction left unmatched. The length of the CDR3 is 15 residues. The germline CDR1 and CDR2 sequences are MNHEY and SVGAGI. CDR3 nucleotides: TGTGCCAGCAGCCCGTCCCGACAGGGGTTCCGTGAAGCTTTCTTT. It is translated as CASSPSRQGFREAFF.

The chain combines TRBV4-1 with TRBJ1-5; D gene ambiguous. The CDR3 contains 13 residues. Germline assignment: CDR1 MGHRA and CDR2 YSYEKL. V gave up 4 bases and J gave up 8 bases, with 12 bases separating them. The CDR3, as DNA: TGCGCCAGCAGCCCGGTGCCTAGGGAGCCCCAGCATTTT. It is translated as CASSPVPREPQHF.

V usage is TRBV20-1 and J usage is TRBJ2-7; D unresolved. Germline loops: CDR1 DFQATT, CDR2 SNEGSKA (reference sequence). Trimming shortened V by 4 bases and J by 0 bases, and 7 bases separated the two germline ends. CDR3 size: 12 residues. CDR3 in amino acids: CSAKSASYEQYF. The CDR3, as DNA: TGCAGTGCTAAGTCCGCCTCCTACGAGCAGTACTTC.

The J gene is TRBJ2-1, the V gene TRBV3-1; a possible D gene is TRBD2 (6 bases). CDR1 is LGHDT, CDR2 YNNKEL, per germline (reference sequence). Trimming took 5 bases from V and 4 from J, leaving 18 bases between them. The CDR3 spans 16 residues. The CDR3 region has the DNA TGTGCCAGCAGCTACATTAACGGCGGGAAGTACAATGAGCAGTTCTTC. It codes for CASSYINGGKYNEQFF.

The rearrangement links TRBV7-9 to TRBJ2-7; the D gene is possibly TRBD2 (6 bases). The CDR3 runs to 15 residues. V was trimmed by 1 base and J by 2 bases, leaving 12 bases between them. The germline gives CDR1 SEHNR, CDR2 FQNEAQ (reference sequence). CDR3 nucleotides: TGTGCCAGCAGCTTAGGGGACTCCCGGACCTACGAGCAGTACTTC. Translating gives CASSLGDSRTYEQYF.

The chain carries TRBV11-3 and TRBJ2-2; 14 bases align to TRBD2. Losses at the gene ends were 6 bases for V and 4 bases for J; bases not matched to a gene: 4. Germline V gene data show CDR1 as SGHNT and CDR2 as YENEEA. CDR3 size: 16 residues. The CDR3 DNA reads as TGTGCCAGCAGTAAGACTAGCGGGAGGGCCACCGGGGAGCTGTTTTTT. Residues: CASSKTSGRATGELFF.

This chain links TRBV11-1 with TRBJ2-5; D possibly corresponds to TRBD1 (6 bases). The CDR3 runs 16 residues. CDR1 and CDR2 (germline): SGHAT, FQDESV (reference sequence). V was trimmed by 3 bases and J by 5 bases, leaving 19 bases between them. CDR3 nucleotides: TGTGCCAGCAGCTTCCGACAGGCGAACGCAGCGGAGACCCAGTACTTC. Its protein is CASSFRQANAAETQYF.

The chain employs TRBV29-1 and TRBJ1-1, with D possibly TRBD1 on 6 matching bases. V was shortened by 7 bases and J by 0 bases, with 12 bases between the two germline ends. CDR3 length: 13 amino acids. The germline V gene encodes CDR1 SQVTM and CDR2 ANQGSEA. In nucleotides, the CDR3 is TGCAGCGCCGGGGGACATTTGAACACTGAAGCTTTCTTT. It yields the protein CSAGGHLNTEAFF.

The chain links TRBV7-2 to TRBJ2-5, with TRBD1 matching 7 bases. Germline V gene lookup returns CDR1 SGHTA and CDR2 FQGNSA. The CDR3 length is 15 residues. The trim removed 7 bases at V and 1 base at J, leaving 9 bases unmatched. For the CDR3, the DNA is TGTGCCAGCAATAAGGAAGCAGGGGGCCAAGAGACCCAGTACTTC. Protein sequence: CASNKEAGGQETQYF.

About this clonotype: At one boundary the junction diverges from the germline segment, which might be a read error. J is TRBJ1-5 and V is TRBV20-1; tentative D call: TRBD1 (5 bases). Germline CDR1 is DFQATT and CDR2 is SNEGSKA (reference sequence). The CDR3 totals 17 residues. DNA of the CDR3: TGCAGTGCAAGAGGTATACAGGACCCCACGGGCAATCAGCCCCAGCATTTT. It yields the protein CSARGIQDPTGNQPQHF.

This chain links TRBV6-1 with TRBJ2-7; D is uncertain. CDR1 is MNHNS, CDR2 SASEGT, per germline. The CDR3 is made up of 13 amino acids. Trimming stripped 7 bases from V and 0 bases from J, with 10 bases between. The CDR3 reads CASTTGNSYEQYF. CDR3 nucleotide sequence: TGTGCCAGCACTACTGGGAACTCCTACGAGCAGTACTTC.